This is a list of T cell receptor beta chains from one sample in a study of T cell clones after liver transplantation. Here immunoSEQ multiplex PCR was the method, and the copy in TCRdb shows in-frame clones only, minus some. The data show 45,000 to 60,000 clones, about 88% seen once. Source: CD4+ T cells from blood, taken before liver transplant. Receptors were obtained from a human donor who received a liver transplant. The CDR3 runs from the conserved cysteine through the conserved F or W. Each record gives: J gene, V gene, D gene, clone size, CDR3 DNA, CDR3 protein. A D gene is named only where the DNA matches it firmly. A row's size may be missing; if present it is once, few, many or a size class.

J: TRBJ1-6
V: TRBV7-9
D: -
size: -
DNA: TGTGCCAGCAGCCTCTTATCTCTTCACTCACCCCTCCACTTT
CDR3: CASSLLSLHSPLHF

J: TRBJ2-1
V: TRBV7-2
D: TRBD2
size: few
DNA: TGTGCCAGCAGCCCGACTGGACTAGCGGGGGGCAATGAGCAGTTCTTC
CDR3: CASSPTGLAGGNEQFF

J: TRBJ2-2
V: TRBV5-1
D: -
size: once
DNA: TGCGCCAGCAGCTTACCCACAAAAACCGGGGAGCTGTTTTTT
CDR3: CASSLPTKTGELFF

J: TRBJ1-1
V: TRBV7-2
D: -
size: -
DNA: TGTGCCAGCAGCCCCGGGGACTTACGGGGCACTGAAGCTTTCTTT
CDR3: CASSPGDLRGTEAFF

J: TRBJ2-7
V: TRBV5-5
D: TRBD1
size: -
DNA: TGTGCCAGCAGCTCCGGGACAGGGGGCTACGAGCAGTACTTC
CDR3: CASSSGTGGYEQYF

J: TRBJ1-1
V: TRBV6-5
D: -
size: few
DNA: TGTGCCAGCAGAACCTACAGGGTGAACACTGAAGCTTTCTTT
CDR3: CASRTYRVNTEAFF

J: TRBJ1-1
V: TRBV7-3
D: TRBD1
size: -
DNA: TGTGCCAGCAGCCGGACAGGGTGGGGTGAAGCTTTCTTT
CDR3: CASSRTGWGEAFF

J: TRBJ2-3
V: TRBV9
D: -
size: -
DNA: TGTGCCAGCAGCGTAGCCGCCCTCACAGATACGCAGTATTTT
CDR3: CASSVAALTDTQYF

J: TRBJ2-1
V: TRBV7-3
D: TRBD2
size: -
DNA: TGTGCCAGCTCACCGGGACTATTATACAATGAGCAGTTCTTC
CDR3: CASSPGLLYNEQFF

J: TRBJ2-7
V: TRBV5-1
D: -
size: -
DNA: TGCGCCAGCGGCCCCGGAGCAGGGGCGTTCCACGAGCAGTACTTC
CDR3: CASGPGAGAFHEQYF

J: TRBJ2-3
V: TRBV5-1
D: -
size: -
DNA: TGCGCCAGCAGCTTTACAGCGGGTCTACCAACAGATACGCAGTATTTT
CDR3: CASSFTAGLPTDTQYF

J: TRBJ1-6
V: TRBV4-3
D: -
size: medium-sized
DNA: TGCGCCAGCAGCCAACAACCCGGTGGTTCCAATTCACCCCTCCACTTT
CDR3: CASSQQPGGSNSPLHF

J: TRBJ2-1
V: TRBV10-3
D: TRBD2
size: -
DNA: TGTGCCATCAGTGAGTCGACACAACTAGCGGGAGTCAGGAATGAGCAGTTCTTC
CDR3: CAISESTQLAGVRNEQFF

J: TRBJ1-1
V: TRBV7-9
D: -
size: -
DNA: TGTGCCAGCAGCTTCGCTAGGAGGGACACTGAAGCTTTCTTT
CDR3: CASSFARRDTEAFF

J: TRBJ1-6
V: TRBV7-2
D: TRBD1
size: -
DNA: TGTGCCAGCAGCGGAAGGGACAGCTATAATTCACCCCTCCACTTT
CDR3: CASSGRDSYNSPLHF

J: TRBJ2-1
V: TRBV10-3
D: -
size: once
DNA: TGTGCCATCAGTGAGTTGGGGTCCGAGCAGTTCTTC
CDR3: CAISELGSEQFF

J: TRBJ2-5
V: TRBV5-1
D: TRBD1
size: -
DNA: TGCGCCAGCAGCATCGGGACAGCGCGAGAGACCCAGTACTTC
CDR3: CASSIGTARETQYF

J: TRBJ1-1
V: TRBV29-1
D: -
size: once
DNA: TGCAGCGGGCTGAGAGGAAACACTGAAGCTTTCTTT
CDR3: CSGLRGNTEAFF

J: TRBJ2-7
V: TRBV18
D: TRBD2
size: -
DNA: TGTGCCAGCTCACCCCCCAGTCTAGCGGGGGGTGCCTACGAGCAGTACTTC
CDR3: CASSPPSLAGGAYEQYF

J: TRBJ2-3
V: TRBV27
D: -
size: once
DNA: TGTGCCAGCAGTTTCACGGGGTTAACAGATACGCAGTATTTT
CDR3: CASSFTGLTDTQYF

J: TRBJ2-3
V: TRBV30
D: TRBD2
size: -
DNA: TGTGCCTGGAGTCAAGCGGGAGGCCCAGATACGCAGTATTTT
CDR3: CAWSQAGGPDTQYF

J: TRBJ1-1
V: TRBV19
D: -
size: -
DNA: TGTGCCAGTTCGGATGGGAGGTACACTGAAGCTTTCTTT
CDR3: CASSDGRYTEAFF

J: TRBJ2-5
V: TRBV7-2
D: -
size: -
DNA: TGTGCCAGCACCGTCCGAGTCGGCGAGACCCAGTACTTC
CDR3: CASTVRVGETQYF

J: TRBJ1-5
V: TRBV28
D: -
size: -
DNA: TGTGCCAGCGAAGGCACAGGGTCGGGCTGGGAGAATCAGCCCCAGCATTTT
CDR3: CASEGTGSGWENQPQHF

J: TRBJ2-7
V: TRBV6-4
D: TRBD2
size: few
DNA: TGTGCCAGCAGGGCTAGCGGGGCCTACGAGCAGTACTTC
CDR3: CASRASGAYEQYF

J: TRBJ2-1
V: TRBV11-3
D: TRBD1
size: -
DNA: TGTGCCAGCAGCTCTAGACCGGGACAGGGTTACAATGAGCAGTTCTTC
CDR3: CASSSRPGQGYNEQFF

J: TRBJ2-5
V: TRBV11-3
D: -
size: -
DNA: TGTGCCAGCGGATCCGGCACAGGGAATGGGGTTGAGACCCAGTACTTC
CDR3: CASGSGTGNGVETQYF

J: TRBJ2-5
V: TRBV4-1
D: -
size: -
DNA: TGCGCCAGCAGCCGTGGAATGGCTGGATTTGGGGGGGAGACCCAGTACTTC
CDR3: CASSRGMAGFGGETQYF